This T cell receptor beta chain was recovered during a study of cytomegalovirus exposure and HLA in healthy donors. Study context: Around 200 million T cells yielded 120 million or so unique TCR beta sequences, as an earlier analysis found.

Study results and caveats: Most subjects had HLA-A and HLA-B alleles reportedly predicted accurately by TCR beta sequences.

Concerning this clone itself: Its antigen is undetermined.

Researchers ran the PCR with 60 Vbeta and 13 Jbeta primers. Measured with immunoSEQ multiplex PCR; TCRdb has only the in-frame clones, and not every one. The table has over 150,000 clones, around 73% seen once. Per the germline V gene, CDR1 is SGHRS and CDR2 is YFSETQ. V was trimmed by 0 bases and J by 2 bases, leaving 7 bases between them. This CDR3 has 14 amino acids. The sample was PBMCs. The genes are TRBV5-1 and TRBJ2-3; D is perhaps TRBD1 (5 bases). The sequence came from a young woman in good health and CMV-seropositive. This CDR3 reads CASSLGRATDTQYF. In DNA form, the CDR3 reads TGCGCCAGCAGCTTGGGCAGGGCCACAGATACGCAGTATTTT.